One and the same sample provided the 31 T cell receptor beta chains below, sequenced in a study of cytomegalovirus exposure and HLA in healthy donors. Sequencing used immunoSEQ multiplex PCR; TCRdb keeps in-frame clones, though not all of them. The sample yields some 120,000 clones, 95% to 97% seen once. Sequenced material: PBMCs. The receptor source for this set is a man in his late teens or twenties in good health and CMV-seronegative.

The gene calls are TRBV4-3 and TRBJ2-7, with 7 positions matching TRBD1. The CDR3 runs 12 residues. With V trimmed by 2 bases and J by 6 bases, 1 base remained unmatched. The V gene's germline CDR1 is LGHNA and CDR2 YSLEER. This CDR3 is CASSQHRGEQYF. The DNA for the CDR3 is TGCGCCAGCAGCCAACACAGGGGCGAGCAGTACTTC.

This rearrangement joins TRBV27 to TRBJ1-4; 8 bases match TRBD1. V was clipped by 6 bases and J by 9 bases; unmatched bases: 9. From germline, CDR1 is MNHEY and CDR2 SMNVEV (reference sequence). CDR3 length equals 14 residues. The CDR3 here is CASRVTGDIKKLFF. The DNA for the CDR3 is TGTGCCAGCAGGGTGACAGGGGATATAAAAAAACTGTTTTTT.

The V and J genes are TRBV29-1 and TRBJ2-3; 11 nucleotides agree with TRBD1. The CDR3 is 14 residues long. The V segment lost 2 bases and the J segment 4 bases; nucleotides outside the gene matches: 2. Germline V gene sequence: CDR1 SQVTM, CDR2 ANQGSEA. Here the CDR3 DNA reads TGCAGCGTTGAAATGGGACAGGGGGCAGATACGCAGTATTTT. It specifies CSVEMGQGADTQYF.

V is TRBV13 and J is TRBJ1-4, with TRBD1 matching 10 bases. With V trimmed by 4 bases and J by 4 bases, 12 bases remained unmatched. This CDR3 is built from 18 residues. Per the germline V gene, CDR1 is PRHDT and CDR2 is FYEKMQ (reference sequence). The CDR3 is CASSSTGTGAGFNEKLFF. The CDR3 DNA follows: TGTGCCAGCAGCTCTACCGGGACAGGGGCCGGGTTTAATGAAAAACTGTTTTTT.

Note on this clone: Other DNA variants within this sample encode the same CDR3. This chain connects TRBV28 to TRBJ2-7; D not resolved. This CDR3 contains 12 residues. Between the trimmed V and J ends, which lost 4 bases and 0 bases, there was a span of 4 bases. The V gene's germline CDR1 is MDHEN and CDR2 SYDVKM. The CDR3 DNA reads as TGTGCCAGCAGTTACTCCTCCTACGAGCAGTACTTC. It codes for CASSYSSYEQYF.

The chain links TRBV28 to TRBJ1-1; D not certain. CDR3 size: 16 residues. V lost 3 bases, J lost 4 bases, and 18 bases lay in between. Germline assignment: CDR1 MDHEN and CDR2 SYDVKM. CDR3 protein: CASSFGGSPLFTEAFF. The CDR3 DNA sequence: TGTGCCAGCAGTTTCGGAGGAAGTCCACTATTCACTGAAGCTTTCTTT.

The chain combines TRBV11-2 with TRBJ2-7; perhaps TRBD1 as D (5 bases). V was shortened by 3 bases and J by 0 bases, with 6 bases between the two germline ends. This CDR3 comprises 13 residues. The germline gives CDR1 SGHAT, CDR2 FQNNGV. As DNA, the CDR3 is TGTGCCAGCAGCTTGACAGTCTCCTACGAGCAGTACTTC. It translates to CASSLTVSYEQYF.

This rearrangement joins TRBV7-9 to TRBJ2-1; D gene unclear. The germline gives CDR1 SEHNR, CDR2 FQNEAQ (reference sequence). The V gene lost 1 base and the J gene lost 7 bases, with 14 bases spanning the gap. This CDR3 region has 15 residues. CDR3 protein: CASSLEKVALNEQFF. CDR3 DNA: TGTGCCAGCAGCTTAGAGAAGGTAGCCCTGAATGAGCAGTTCTTC.

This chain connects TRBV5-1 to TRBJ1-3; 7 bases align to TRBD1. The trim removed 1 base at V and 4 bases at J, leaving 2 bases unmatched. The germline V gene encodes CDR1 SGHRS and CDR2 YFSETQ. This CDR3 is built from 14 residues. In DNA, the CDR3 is TGCGCCAGCAGCTTGACAGGGGCAGGAAACACCATATATTTT. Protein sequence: CASSLTGAGNTIYF.

This CDR3 is CASSGQSLNEKLFF. The CDR3 coding sequence is TGTGCCAGCAGCGGTCAAAGCCTTAATGAAAAACTGTTTTTT. The chain carries TRBV9 and TRBJ1-4; no clear D. From germline, CDR1 is SGDLS and CDR2 YYNGEE. The CDR3 has 14 residues. V lost 3 bases to trimming and J lost 4 bases, with 10 bases between them.

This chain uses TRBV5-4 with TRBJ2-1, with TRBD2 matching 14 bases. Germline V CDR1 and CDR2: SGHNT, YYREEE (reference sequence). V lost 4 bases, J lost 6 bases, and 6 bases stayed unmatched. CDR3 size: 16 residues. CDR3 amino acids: CASSTGTSGSGNEQFF. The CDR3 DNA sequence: TGTGCCAGCAGCACCGGGACTAGCGGGAGTGGCAATGAGCAGTTCTTC.

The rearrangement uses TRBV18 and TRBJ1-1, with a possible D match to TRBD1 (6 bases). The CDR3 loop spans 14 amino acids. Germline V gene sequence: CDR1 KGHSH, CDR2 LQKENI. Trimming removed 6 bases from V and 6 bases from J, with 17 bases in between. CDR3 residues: CASSSGPQGAEAFF. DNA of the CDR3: TGTGCCAGCTCGTCGGGACCACAGGGCGCTGAAGCTTTCTTT.

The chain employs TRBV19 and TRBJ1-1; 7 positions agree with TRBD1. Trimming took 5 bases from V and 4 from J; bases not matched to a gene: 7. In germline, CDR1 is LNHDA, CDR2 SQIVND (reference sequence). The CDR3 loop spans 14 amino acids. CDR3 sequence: CASSVRQGGTEAFF. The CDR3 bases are TGTGCCAGTAGTGTTAGACAGGGTGGCACTGAAGCTTTCTTT.

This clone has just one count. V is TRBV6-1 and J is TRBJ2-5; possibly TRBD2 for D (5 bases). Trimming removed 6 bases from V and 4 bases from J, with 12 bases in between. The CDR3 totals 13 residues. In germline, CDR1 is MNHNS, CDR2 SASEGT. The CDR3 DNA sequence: TGTGCCAGCAGGAGGGAAGTATCAGAGACCCAGTACTTC. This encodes CASRREVSETQYF.

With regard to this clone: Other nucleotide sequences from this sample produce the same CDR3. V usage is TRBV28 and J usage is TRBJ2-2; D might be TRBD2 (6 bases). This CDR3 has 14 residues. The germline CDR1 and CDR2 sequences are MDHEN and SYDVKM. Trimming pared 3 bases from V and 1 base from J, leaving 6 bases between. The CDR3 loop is CASSLGGNTGELFF. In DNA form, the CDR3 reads TGTGCCAGCAGTTTGGGAGGGAACACCGGGGAGCTGTTTTTT.

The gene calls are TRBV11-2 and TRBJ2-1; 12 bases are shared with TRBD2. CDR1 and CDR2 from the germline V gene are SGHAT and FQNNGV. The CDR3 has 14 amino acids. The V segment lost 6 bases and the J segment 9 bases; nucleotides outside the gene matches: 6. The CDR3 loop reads CASRRTSGTGEQFF. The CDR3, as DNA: TGTGCCAGCAGACGGACTAGCGGGACGGGTGAGCAGTTCTTC. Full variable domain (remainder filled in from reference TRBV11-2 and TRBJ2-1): EAGVAQSPRYKIIEKRQSVAFWCNPISGHATLYWYQQILGQGPKLLIQFQNNGVVDDSQLPKDRFSAERLKGVDSTLKIQPAKLEDSAVYLCASRRTSGTGEQFFGPGTRLTVL.

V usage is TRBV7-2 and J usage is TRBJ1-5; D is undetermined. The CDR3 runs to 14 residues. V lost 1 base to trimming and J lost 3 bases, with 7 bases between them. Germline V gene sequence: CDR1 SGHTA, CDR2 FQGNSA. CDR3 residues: CASSLGRSNQPQHF. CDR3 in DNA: TGTGCCAGCAGCTTAGGTCGGTCCAATCAGCCCCAGCATTTT.

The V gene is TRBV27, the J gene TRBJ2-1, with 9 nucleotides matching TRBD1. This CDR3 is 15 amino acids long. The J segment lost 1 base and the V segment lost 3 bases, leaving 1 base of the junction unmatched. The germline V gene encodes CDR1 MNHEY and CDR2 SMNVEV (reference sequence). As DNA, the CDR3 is TGTGCCAGCAGTTTGGACAGGGGTTCCTACAATGAGCAGTTCTTC. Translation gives CASSLDRGSYNEQFF.

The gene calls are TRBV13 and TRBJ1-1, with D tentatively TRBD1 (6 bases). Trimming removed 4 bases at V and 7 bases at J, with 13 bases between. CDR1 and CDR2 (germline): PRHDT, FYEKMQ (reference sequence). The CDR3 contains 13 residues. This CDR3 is CASSSGQRIEAFF. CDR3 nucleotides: TGTGCCAGCAGCTCCGGACAGAGAATTGAAGCTTTCTTT.

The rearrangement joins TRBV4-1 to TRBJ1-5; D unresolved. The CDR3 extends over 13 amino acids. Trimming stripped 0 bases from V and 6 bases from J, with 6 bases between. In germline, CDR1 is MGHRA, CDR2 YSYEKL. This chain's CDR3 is CASSQDGSQPQHF. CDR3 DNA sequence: TGCGCCAGCAGCCAAGATGGGAGTCAGCCCCAGCATTTT.

CDR3 nucleotide sequence: TGTGCCAGCAGTTCCTTCACTAGCTATGGGGCCAACGTCCTGACTTTC. Its translation is CASSSFTSYGANVLTF. The V call is TRBV27, the J call TRBJ2-6, with D possibly being TRBD2 (6 bases). CDR1 MNHEY and CDR2 SMNVEV come from the germline V gene (reference sequence). The CDR3 is 16 residues long. Trimming removed 4 bases at V and 3 bases at J, with 13 bases between.

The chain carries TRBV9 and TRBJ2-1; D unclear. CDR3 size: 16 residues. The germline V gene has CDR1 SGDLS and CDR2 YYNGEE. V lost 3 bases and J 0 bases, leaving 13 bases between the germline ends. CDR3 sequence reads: CASSALAMSSYNEQFF. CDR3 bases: TGTGCCAGCAGCGCCCTCGCGATGAGCTCCTACAATGAGCAGTTCTTC.

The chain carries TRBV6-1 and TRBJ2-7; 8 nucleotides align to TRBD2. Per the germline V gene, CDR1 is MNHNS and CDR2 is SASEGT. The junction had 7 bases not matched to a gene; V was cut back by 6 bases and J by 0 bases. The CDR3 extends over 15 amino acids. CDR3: CASRSIAGSSYEQYF. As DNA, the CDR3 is TGTGCCAGCAGATCGATAGCGGGATCCTCCTACGAGCAGTACTTC.

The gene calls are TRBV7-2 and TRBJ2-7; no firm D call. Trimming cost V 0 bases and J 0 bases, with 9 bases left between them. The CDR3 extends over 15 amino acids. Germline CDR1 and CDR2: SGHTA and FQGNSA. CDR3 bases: TGTGCCAGCAGCTTAGCCTCGGCTAGCTCCTACGAGCAGTACTTC. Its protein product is CASSLASASSYEQYF.

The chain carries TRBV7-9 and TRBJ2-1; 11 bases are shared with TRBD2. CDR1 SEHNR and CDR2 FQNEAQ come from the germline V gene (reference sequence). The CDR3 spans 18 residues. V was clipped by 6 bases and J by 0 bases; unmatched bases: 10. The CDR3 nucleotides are TGTGCCAGCAGGCGTAGCGGGAGGGCCCGTAGCTCCTACAATGAGCAGTTCTTC. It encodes CASRRSGRARSSYNEQFF.

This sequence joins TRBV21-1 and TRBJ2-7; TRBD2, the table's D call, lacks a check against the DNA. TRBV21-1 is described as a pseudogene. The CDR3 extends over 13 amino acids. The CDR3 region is CAKPGGEAYEQYF. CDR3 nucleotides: TGTGCCAAACCTGGGGGGGAGGCCTACGAGCAGTACTTC.

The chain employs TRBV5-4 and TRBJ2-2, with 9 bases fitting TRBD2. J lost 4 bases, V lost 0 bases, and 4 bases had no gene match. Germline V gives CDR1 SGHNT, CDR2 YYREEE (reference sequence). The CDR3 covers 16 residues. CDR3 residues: CASSLELAGLTGELFF. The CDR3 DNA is TGTGCCAGCAGCTTGGAACTAGCGGGCCTCACCGGGGAGCTGTTTTTT.

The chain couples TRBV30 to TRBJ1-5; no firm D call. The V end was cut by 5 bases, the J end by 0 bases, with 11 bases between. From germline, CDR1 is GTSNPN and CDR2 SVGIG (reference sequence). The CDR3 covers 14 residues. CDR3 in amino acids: CAWGQQNSNQPQHF. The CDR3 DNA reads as TGTGCCTGGGGGCAGCAAAATAGCAATCAGCCCCAGCATTTT.

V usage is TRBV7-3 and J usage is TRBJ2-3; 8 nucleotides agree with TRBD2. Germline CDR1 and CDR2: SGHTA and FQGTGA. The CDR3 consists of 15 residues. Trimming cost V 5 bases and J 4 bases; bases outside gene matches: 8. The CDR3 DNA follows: TGTGCCAGCAGCGGTAGCGGGGCGGGATCAGATACGCAGTATTTT. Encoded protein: CASSGSGAGSDTQYF.

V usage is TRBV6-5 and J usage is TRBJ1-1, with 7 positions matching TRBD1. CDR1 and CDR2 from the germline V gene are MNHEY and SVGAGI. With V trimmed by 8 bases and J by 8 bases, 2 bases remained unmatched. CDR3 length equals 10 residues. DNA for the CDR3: TGTGCCAGCGGACAGGACGAAGCTTTCTTT. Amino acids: CASGQDEAFF.

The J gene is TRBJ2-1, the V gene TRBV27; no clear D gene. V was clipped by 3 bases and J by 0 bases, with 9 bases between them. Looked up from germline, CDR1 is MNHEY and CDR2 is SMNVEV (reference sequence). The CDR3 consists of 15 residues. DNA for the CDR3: TGTGCCAGCAGTTTGGCGGCCTCCTCCTACAATGAGCAGTTCTTC. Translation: CASSLAASSYNEQFF.